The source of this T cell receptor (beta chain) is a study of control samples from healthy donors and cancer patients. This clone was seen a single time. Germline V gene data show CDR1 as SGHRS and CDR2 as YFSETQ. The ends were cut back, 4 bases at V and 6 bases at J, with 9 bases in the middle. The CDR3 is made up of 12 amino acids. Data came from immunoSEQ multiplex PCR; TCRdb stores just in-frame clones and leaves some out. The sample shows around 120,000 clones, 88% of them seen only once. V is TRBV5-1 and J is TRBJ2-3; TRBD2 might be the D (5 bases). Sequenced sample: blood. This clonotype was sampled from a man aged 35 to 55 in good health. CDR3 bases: TGCGCCAGCAGCCTGGAGGTGGATACGCAGTATTTT. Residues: CASSLEVDTQYF.